Listed below are T cell receptor beta chains from one sample, sequenced in a study of blood T cell repertoires in COVID-19. Only in-frame clones appear in the TCRdb table, and some are missing; sequencing was by immunoSEQ multiplex PCR. The table has roughly 250,000 clones, over 75% seen once; the top ten hold about 4.1%. The sequencing input was PBMCs or T cells enriched from blood (not recorded which). Receptors originate from a woman in her twenties or thirties who had recovered from COVID-19. Each CDR3 is given with its conserved first and last residue. D genes are given only for firm matches. Rows give clone size only sometimes, using once, few, many, or a class for an expanded clone.

v_gene	d_gene	len	abundance	j_gene	CDR3nt	CDR3aa
TRBV28	TRBD2	13	few	TRBJ2-7	TGTGCCAGCACAATAGCGGGGGCCTACGAGCAGTACTTC	CASTIAGAYEQYF
TRBV18	-	15	-	TRBJ1-6	TGTGCCAGCTCACCACCGGTCGGGTACAATTCACCCCTCCACTTT	CASSPPVGYNSPLHF
TRBV3-1/TRBV3-2	TRBD2	16	-	TRBJ2-5	TGTGCCAGCAGCCAATCCGGGGGGAACTACCAAGAGACCCAGTACTTC	CASSQSGGNYQETQYF
TRBV27	TRBD1	20	-	TRBJ1-5	TGTGCCAGCAGTTTATACAAAAGGGGAGCGTTAGACAGGGCAGGGAAGCCCCAGCATTTT	CASSLYKRGALDRAGKPQHF
TRBV15	TRBD1	15	-	TRBJ2-7	TGTGCCACCAGCAGAGGAAGACAGGGGGCCTACGAGCAGTACTTC	CATSRGRQGAYEQYF
TRBV20-1	-	16	-	TRBJ2-6	TGCAGTGCTAGTCCGATCCTATCCTCTGGGGCCAACGTCCTGACTTTC	CSASPILSSGANVLTF
TRBV4-1	TRBD2	16	once	TRBJ2-5	TGCGCCAGCAGCCAGGGAGCGGGGGGACGGCAAGAGACCCAGTACTTC	CASSQGAGGRQETQYF
TRBV28	-	15	-	TRBJ1-5	TGTGCCAGCAGTTTATCGGGGAACATTGGACAGCCCCAGCATTTT	CASSLSGNIGQPQHF
TRBV10-3	TRBD1	13	-	TRBJ1-2	TGTGCCATCAGTCTTGGACAGGGGACTGGCTACACCTTC	CAISLGQGTGYTF
TRBV2	-	17	-	TRBJ2-3	TGTGCCAGCAGTGAAGCGCTTCTAGCCGCTAGCACAGATACGCAGTATTTT	CASSEALLAASTDTQYF
TRBV5-1	TRBD1	12	-	TRBJ1-2	TGCGCCAGCAGCTCCGACAGGGGAGGCTACACCTTC	CASSSDRGGYTF
TRBV29-1	TRBD2	15	-	TRBJ2-3	TGCAGCGTTAATACACAACCACTTCGGGGGGGTACGCAGTATTTT	CSVNTQPLRGGTQYF
TRBV6-5	-	16	-	TRBJ1-6	TGTGCCAGCAGTTACTCCTTCGGCCGGGGTAATTCACCCCTCCACTTT	CASSYSFGRGNSPLHF
TRBV30	TRBD2	15	many	TRBJ2-1	TGTGCCTGGAGTGTACTGGCGGGAGGCTACAATGAGCAGTTCTTC	CAWSVLAGGYNEQFF
TRBV28	-	15	-	TRBJ1-2	TGTGCCAGCAGTTTAGGGGGAGGGGAAAGGTATGGCTACACCTTC	CASSLGGGERYGYTF
TRBV5-1	-	11	-	TRBJ2-7	TGCGCCAGCAGCTTGGCTAACGAGCAGTACTTC	CASSLANEQYF
TRBV27	TRBD2	16	-	TRBJ2-7	TGTGCCAGCAACACGATAAGAACTAGCGGATCCTACGAGCAGTACTTC	CASNTIRTSGSYEQYF
TRBV7-9	TRBD2	16	-	TRBJ2-3	TGTGCCAGCAGCTTCGTGCGGGGGGCCCCCACAGATACGCAGTATTTT	CASSFVRGAPTDTQYF
TRBV7-9	-	12	-	TRBJ1-5	TGTGCCAGTGGACAGTTTAATCAGCCCCAGCATTTT	CASGQFNQPQHF
TRBV5-1	TRBD1	18	-	TRBJ1-1	TGCGCCAGCAGCTTAACTCCTAGACAGGGGGGAACAATCACTGAAGCTTTCTTT	CASSLTPRQGGTITEAFF
TRBV2	TRBD2	15	-	TRBJ2-1	TGTGCCAGCAGTGGAAGCGGGAGGGTGGTTCGCGAGCAGTTCTTC	CASSGSGRVVREQFF
TRBV28	-	13	-	TRBJ2-2	TGTGCCAGCAGTTTATCGTACACCGAGGAGCTGTTTTTT	CASSLSYTEELFF
TRBV6-5	-	13	-	TRBJ2-7	TGTGCCAGCAGTCAGCGGACAGACTACGAGCAGTACTTC	CASSQRTDYEQYF
TRBV28	TRBD2	15	-	TRBJ2-3	TGTGCCAGCAGCTACACTAGCGGGGGGGCAGATACGCAGTATTTT	CASSYTSGGADTQYF
TRBV2	-	14	-	TRBJ2-6	TGTGCCAGCAGACCAGGGTCCGGGGCCAACGTCCTGACTTTC	CASRPGSGANVLTF
TRBV28	TRBD1	18	-	TRBJ1-5	TGTGCCAGCACCCCGTCCGGGACAGAAAATCCCAACTATCAGCCCCAGCATTTT	CASTPSGTENPNYQPQHF
TRBV14	TRBD2	15	-	TRBJ2-1	TGTGCCAGCAGCCAGTTAGCGGGGGCCAGCGATGAGCAGTTCTTC	CASSQLAGASDEQFF
TRBV28	-	13	-	TRBJ1-4	TGTGCCAGCAATTGGCAGACTAATGAAAAACTGTTTTTT	CASNWQTNEKLFF
TRBV18	-	13	-	TRBJ2-7	TGTGCCAGCTCCCAGAACGGTGGGGCCGAGCAGTACTTC	CASSQNGGAEQYF
TRBV9	TRBD1	16	-	TRBJ1-4	TGTGCCAGCAGCGGAGCGACAGGGTCAACTAATGAAAAACTGTTTTTT	CASSGATGSTNEKLFF
TRBV4-1	-	14	once	TRBJ2-7	TGCGCCAGCAGCCCCAGGGTGGAAACCTACGAGCAGTACTTC	CASSPRVETYEQYF
TRBV27	-	15	-	TRBJ2-7	TGTGCCAGCAGTTATAGACTCCGTGGTTTGTACGAGCAGTACTTC	CASSYRLRGLYEQYF
TRBV6-6	TRBD2	13	few	TRBJ2-7	TGTGCCAGTGAGGGACTAGCGGGGAGCGAGCAGTACTTC	CASEGLAGSEQYF
TRBV28	TRBD1	16	-	TRBJ1-2	TGTGCCAGCAGTGAACCCCCCGGGACAGGCGGCTATGGCTACACCTTC	CASSEPPGTGGYGYTF
TRBV28	-	15	-	TRBJ1-5	TGTGCCAGCAGTTTAAGGGCAGGGGACAATCAGCCCCAGCATTTT	CASSLRAGDNQPQHF
TRBV7-2	TRBD2	14	-	TRBJ2-5	TGTGCCAGCAGCTGGCGGGGGGGCGGAAAGACCCAGTACTTC	CASSWRGGGKTQYF
TRBV13	-	15	-	TRBJ2-7	TGTGCCAGCAGCTCAACCTCGTCGGGTTACTACGAGCAGTACTTC	CASSSTSSGYYEQYF
TRBV16	TRBD1	15	-	TRBJ1-5	TGTGCCAGCAGCCAATCGAGAGGGGGCGATCAGCCCCAGCATTTT	CASSQSRGGDQPQHF
TRBV3-1/TRBV3-2	TRBD2	14	-	TRBJ2-5	TGTGCCAGCAGCCGTGGGCGGGGGGTAGAGACCCAGTACTTC	CASSRGRGVETQYF
TRBV27	TRBD2	14	-	TRBJ2-3	TGTGCCAGCAGTTTATTTCCCAGCGGGGGGGGGCAGTATTTT	CASSLFPSGGGQYF
TRBV27	TRBD2	14	-	TRBJ2-5	TGTGCCAGCACCCCGAGCGGGAGTGTGGAGACCCAGTACTTC	CASTPSGSVETQYF
TRBV28	TRBD1	14	-	TRBJ1-5	TGTGCCAGCAGTTTAATACAGGGGGTTCAGCCCCAGCATTTT	CASSLIQGVQPQHF
TRBV3-1/TRBV3-2	-	23	-	TRBJ2-1	TGTGCCAGCAGCCAAGTTGATCCTTATCCACAGGGTTCTCGTCCCCAAAGTTACAATGAGCAGTTCTTC	CASSQVDPYPQGSRPQSYNEQFF
TRBV15	-	13	-	TRBJ1-4	TGTGCCACCAGTCTCGCAACTAATGAAAAACTGTTTTTT	CATSLATNEKLFF
TRBV3-1/TRBV3-2	TRBD2	18	-	TRBJ2-1	TGTGCCAGCAGCCAAGAAGGAGGCCTAGCGGGAACCTACAATGAGCAGTTCTTC	CASSQEGGLAGTYNEQFF